Given below is one T cell receptor (beta chain) in context. This entry comes from a study of Tregs in tolerant kidney transplant recipients. Sequencing used immunoSEQ multiplex PCR; TCRdb keeps in-frame clones, though not all of them. The table lists approximately 13,000 clones. Related graft donors supplied nonmyeloablative bone marrow transplants, and mixed chimerism was transient. Unstimulated regulatory T cells (CD4+CD25+CD127-), CD4+CD25- non-regulatory cells, CD4 and CD8 cells were FACS-sorted from thawed PBMCs. The receptor's source is a human patient who received a combined kidney and bone marrow transplant. Some of these T cells may belong to the graft donor. This material consisted of CD8+ T cells from blood (PBMCs), taken 6 months after the transplant.

The CDR3 loop is CASSLALGGNNYGYTF. The sequenced part of the CDR3 DNA is TGTGCCAGCAGCTTAGCACTCGGGGGGAACAACTATGGC. The chain employs TRBV7-8 and TRBJ1-2; D possibly corresponds to TRBD1 (5 bases). The CDR3 extends 3 residues past the end of the read, so its final part is completed from the germline J gene. V lost 0 bases and J 2 bases, leaving 13 bases between the germline ends. The germline V gene encodes CDR1 SGHVS and CDR2 FQNEAQ. This CDR3 is 16 amino acids long. Drawing the rest from reference TRBV7-8 and TRBJ1-2, the complete variable domain is GAGVSQSPRYKVAKRGQDVALRCDPISGHVSLFWYQQALGQGPEFLTYFQNEAQLDKSGLPSDRFFAERPEGSVSTLKIQRTQQEDSAVYLCASSLALGGNNYGYTFGSGTRLTVV.